Below are 7 T cell receptor beta chains sequenced from a single sample in a study of T cell changes during pregnancy in multiple sclerosis. Method: immunoSEQ multiplex PCR; TCRdb's copy keeps in-frame clones and lacks some. The table records 69,000 or so clones, 80% to 95% of them present only once. This specimen consisted of peripheral blood, obtained in the third trimester of pregnancy. Receptor source: a female donor in good health, enrolled as a control in a pregnancy study.

This clone occurred once. The rearrangement joins TRBV4-1 to TRBJ2-3; possibly TRBD2 for D (5 bases). V shed 4 bases and J shed 4 bases, with 12 bases lying between them. The CDR3 contains 14 residues. Germline V CDR1 and CDR2: MGHRA, YSYEKL. The DNA for the CDR3 is TGCGCCAGCAGCCTACTAGGCGTAGCAGATACGCAGTATTTT. As protein: CASSLLGVADTQYF.

The rearrangement joins TRBV6-5 to TRBJ2-5; TRBD2 is a possible D gene (5 bases). CDR1 and CDR2 (germline): MNHEY, SVGAGI. V lost 2 bases, J lost 2 bases, and 15 bases lay in between. CDR3 length: 16 residues. CDR3 sequence reads: CASSYDPGNYQETQYF. DNA of the CDR3: TGTGCCAGCAGTTACGACCCCGGGAACTATCAAGAGACCCAGTACTTC.

Only one count was recorded for this clone. The CDR3 nucleotides read TGTGCCAGCAGTTTTGTTGGGGGACAGATGCACAATGAGCAGTTCTTC. It specifies CASSFVGGQMHNEQFF. The rearrangement joins TRBV27 to TRBJ2-1, with 7 nucleotides matching TRBD1. V lost 3 bases and J lost 5; bases outside the gene matches: 10. Germline V gene lookup returns CDR1 MNHEY and CDR2 SMNVEV (reference sequence). This CDR3 spans 16 amino acids.

This sequence joins TRBV9 and TRBJ1-1; 9 bases map to TRBD1. Germline trimming cut 3 bases from V and 4 bases from J; bases unmatched to any gene: 7. The CDR3 sequence is 15 residues long. The germline V gene has CDR1 SGDLS and CDR2 YYNGEE. The CDR3, as DNA: TGTGCCAGCAGCGCCCGGGACAGGGCTATCACTGAAGCTTTCTTT. This codes for CASSARDRAITEAFF.

This chain connects TRBV18 to TRBJ1-4; D gene ambiguous. CDR1 is KGHSH and CDR2 is LQKENI in the germline V gene. The CDR3 extends over 13 amino acids. Trimming removed 6 bases from V and 5 bases from J, with 10 bases in between. The CDR3 spells CASSGSANEKLFF. The CDR3 bases are TGTGCCAGCTCCGGGTCCGCCAATGAAAAACTGTTTTTT.

Comment on this clone: The junction departs from the called germline gene at one end, perhaps through a read error. The rearrangement links TRBV5-4 to TRBJ2-7, with TRBD2 matching 9 bases. The CDR3 has 15 amino acids. CDR1 is SGHNT and CDR2 is YYREEE in the germline V gene (reference sequence). The CDR3 is CASSQRLAESYEQYF. CDR3 sequence (DNA): TGCGCCAGCAGCCAACGACTAGCGGAGTCCTACGAGCAGTACTTC.

The V call is TRBV19, the J call TRBJ1-5, with no clear D. Germline CDR1 reads LNHDA; CDR2 reads SQIVND (reference sequence). Trimming left V 4 bases short and J 6 bases short, with 13 bases between. The length of the CDR3 is 14 residues. CDR3 amino acids: CASSTFMRRQPQHF. The CDR3 bases are TGTGCCAGTAGTACCTTCATGCGGCGTCAGCCCCAGCATTTT.